This is a list of T cell receptor beta chains from one sample in a study of chemoradiotherapy in HPV16-positive cancers. Sequencing was performed with immunoSEQ multiplex PCR; in TCRdb, only in-frame clones are kept and a portion is missing. Of just under 5,000 clones listed, about 91% are singletons. Here the sequenced sample was tumor tissue, taken from a patient who underwent chemoradiotherapy. These receptors were collected from a human donor with HPV-associated anogenital cancer. The CDR3 runs from the conserved cysteine through the conserved F or W. A D gene is named only where the DNA matches it firmly.

TRBV7-2,TRBJ1-6,.,CASSQPSPGLPLHF
TRBV15,TRBJ1-4,.,CATSRDWEKLFF
TRBV5-5,TRBJ1-1,.,CASSPIGQPNTEAFF
TRBV4-1,TRBJ2-7,TRBD2,CASARGGDSYEQYF
TRBV5-1,TRBJ1-6,TRBD1,CASRPPGTGDNSPLHF
TRBV5-6,TRBJ1-1,.,CASSLGVEAFF
TRBV28,TRBJ2-7,TRBD2,CASSTPWEGWTSGPASYEQYF
TRBV27,TRBJ2-5,.,CASSLGPLQETQYF
TRBV19,TRBJ1-1,.,CASIYRTGLNTEAFF
TRBV27,TRBJ1-1,.,CASSSRGVGTEAFF
TRBV28,TRBJ1-2,.,CASSVSQGVGYGYTF
TRBV7-8,TRBJ2-2,TRBD2,CASSLAPSGGAHGELFF
TRBV7-9,TRBJ1-2,.,CASSSQGRYGYTF
TRBV19,TRBJ2-2,TRBD2,CASSIGLGLASGELFF
TRBV7-9,TRBJ2-1,TRBD2,CASSLIGTSSHEQFF
TRBV4-3,TRBJ2-1,TRBD2,CASSQDIPGGYNEQFF
TRBV14,TRBJ2-7,.,CASSQDPPGRGNEQYF
TRBV28,TRBJ2-5,.,CASISTRGETQYF
TRBV4-3,TRBJ2-7,.,CASSQDGTVGEQYF
TRBV25-1,TRBJ1-1,.,CASSEAWAEAFF
TRBV5-1,TRBJ1-1,TRBD1,CASGVTGYTEAFF
TRBV5-1,TRBJ2-7,TRBD1,CASSLLGTGGTYEQYF
TRBV5-6,TRBJ2-7,.,CASSLWSGGEQYF
TRBV10-3,TRBJ1-6,.,CAISATGDSPLHF
TRBV4-3,TRBJ1-5,.,CASSQPTGYTNQPQHF
TRBV11-2,TRBJ2-2,.,CASSFPYNPGELFF
TRBV5-1,TRBJ2-7,TRBD2,CASSQRLAGDYEQYF
TRBV11-3,TRBJ2-5,TRBD2,CASSLDLGREGETQYF